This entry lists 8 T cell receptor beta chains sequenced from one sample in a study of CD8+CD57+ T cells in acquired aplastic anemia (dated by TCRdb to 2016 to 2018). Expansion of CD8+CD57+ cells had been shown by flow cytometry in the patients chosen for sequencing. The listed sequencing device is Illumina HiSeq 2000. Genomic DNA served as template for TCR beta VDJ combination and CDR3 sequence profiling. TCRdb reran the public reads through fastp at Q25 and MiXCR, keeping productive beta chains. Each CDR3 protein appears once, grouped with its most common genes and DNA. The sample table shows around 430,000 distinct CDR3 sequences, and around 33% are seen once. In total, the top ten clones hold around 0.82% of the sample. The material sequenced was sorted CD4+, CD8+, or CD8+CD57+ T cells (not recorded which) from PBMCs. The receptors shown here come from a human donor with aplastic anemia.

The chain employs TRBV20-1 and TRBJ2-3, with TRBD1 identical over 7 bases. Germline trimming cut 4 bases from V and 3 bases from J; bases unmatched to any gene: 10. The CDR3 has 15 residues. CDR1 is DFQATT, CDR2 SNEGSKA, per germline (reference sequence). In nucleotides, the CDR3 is TGCAGTGCTATTCAGGGGACAGCTTTGACAGATACGCAGTATTTT. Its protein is CSAIQGTALTDTQYF.

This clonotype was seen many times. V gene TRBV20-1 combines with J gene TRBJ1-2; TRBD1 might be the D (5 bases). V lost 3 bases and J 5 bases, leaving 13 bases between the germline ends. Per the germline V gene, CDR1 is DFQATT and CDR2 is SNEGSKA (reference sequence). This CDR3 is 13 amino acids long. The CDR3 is CSASHGTQYGYTF. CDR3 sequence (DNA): TGCAGTGCTAGTCACGGGACCCAGTATGGCTACACCTTC.

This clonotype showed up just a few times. In nucleotides, the CDR3 is TGTGCCATCAGTGAGTGGGGCGAGGGCGAGCAGTACGTC. It specifies CAISEWGEGEQYV. The V call is TRBV10-3, the J call TRBJ2-7, with D tentatively TRBD1 or TRBD2 (5 bases each). The CDR3 is 13 amino acids. CDR1 ENHRY and CDR2 SYGVKD come from the germline V gene. Trimming shortened V by 1 base and J by 6 bases, and 10 bases separated the two germline ends.

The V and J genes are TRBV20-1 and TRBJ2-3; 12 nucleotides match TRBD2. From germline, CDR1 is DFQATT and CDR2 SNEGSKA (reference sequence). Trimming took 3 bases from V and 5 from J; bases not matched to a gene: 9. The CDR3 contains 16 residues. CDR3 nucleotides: TGCAGTGCTAGCCGTCTAGCGGGAGGGCCTAGAGATACGCAGTATTTT. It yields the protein CSASRLAGGPRDTQYF.

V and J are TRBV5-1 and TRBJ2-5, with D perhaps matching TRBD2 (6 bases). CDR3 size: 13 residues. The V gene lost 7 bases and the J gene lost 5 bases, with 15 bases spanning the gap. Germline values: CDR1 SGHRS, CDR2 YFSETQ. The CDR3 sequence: CASDTGEGETQYF. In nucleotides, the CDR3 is TGCGCCAGCGATACGGGAGAGGGGGAGACCCAGTACTTC.

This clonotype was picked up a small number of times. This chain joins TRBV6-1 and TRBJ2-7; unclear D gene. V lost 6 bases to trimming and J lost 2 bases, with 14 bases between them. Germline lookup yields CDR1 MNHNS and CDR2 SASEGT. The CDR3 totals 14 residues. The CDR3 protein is CASRGSDPAYEQYF. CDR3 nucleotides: TGTGCCAGCAGGGGGTCGGACCCCGCCTACGAGCAGTACTTC.

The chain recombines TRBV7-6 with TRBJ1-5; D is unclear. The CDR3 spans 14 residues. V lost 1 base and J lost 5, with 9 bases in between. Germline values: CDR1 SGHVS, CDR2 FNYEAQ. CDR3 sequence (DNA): TGTGCCAGCAGCTTAGAAGGGTTCGATCAGCCCCAGCATTTT. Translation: CASSLEGFDQPQHF.

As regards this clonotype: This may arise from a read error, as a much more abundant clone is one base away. The CDR3 DNA reads TGTGCCACCACCCCGGGCCGGTTTAATGAAAAACTGTTTTTT. Protein: CATTPGRFNEKLFF. The chain carries TRBV24-1 and TRBJ1-4, with D unclear. V was clipped by 8 bases and J by 4 bases, with 13 bases between them. Germline values: CDR1 KGHDR, CDR2 SFDVKD. The CDR3 has 14 residues.